Listed below are T cell receptor beta chains from one sample, sequenced in a study of blood T cell repertoires in COVID-19. Assay: immunoSEQ multiplex PCR; the TCRdb copy retains only in-frame clones and omits some. This sample yields about 58,000 clones, of which roughly 86% are seen a single time; 20% to 25% belongs to the top ten. Sample: peripheral blood. Receptor source: a woman aged 50 to 65 with active or convalescent COVID-19. CDR3s include the opening cysteine and the closing phenylalanine or tryptophan. Clone size is not always given. Where it is, it says once, few, many or a class for expanded clones.

TRBJ1-2 once TRBV27 15 CASSSRTEPNYGYTF
TRBJ1-1 - TRBV19 13 CASSHKGPNEAFF
TRBJ1-5 - TRBV6-5 15 CASSYAGQGGHPQHF
TRBJ2-7 - TRBV9 14 CASSVGGPSYEQYF
TRBJ1-4 - TRBV18 16 CASSPRTGQGDEKLFF
TRBJ2-2 - TRBV10-1 15 CASSDTTVNTGELFF
TRBJ2-7 once TRBV4-1 16 CASSPGPGRVRGEQYF
TRBJ2-7 - TRBV6-6 14 CASSKPGLAYEQYF
TRBJ2-1 - TRBV5-1 16 CASSLSTASGNNEQFF
TRBJ2-3 - TRBV5-8 19 CASTQNHGSAARSTDTQYF
TRBJ2-2 - TRBV10-1 17 CASSEGETSGNTGELFF
TRBJ2-5 few TRBV18 17 CASSPLRYLADEETQYF
TRBJ2-5 - TRBV3-1/TRBV3-2 14 CASRAGGPKETQYF
TRBJ2-2 - TRBV27 17 CASSVIGPLAGSGELFF
TRBJ2-2 - TRBV3-1/TRBV3-2 17 CASSQGWGLAGPGELFF
TRBJ1-6 medium-sized TRBV6-1 19 CASSDTGTGEYSLDSPLHF
TRBJ2-7 - TRBV4-1 17 CASSQQLPSGRGYEQYF
TRBJ2-5 - TRBV27 16 CASRWRGTGVQETQYF
TRBJ1-1 - TRBV18 16 CASSLQGAGMNTEAFF
TRBJ1-2 - TRBV9 14 CASSVDQGPYGYTF
TRBJ2-3 - TRBV20-1 11 CSAQVWDTQYF
TRBJ2-7 - TRBV3-1/TRBV3-2 13 CASSQQGAEEQYF
TRBJ2-2 - TRBV9 15 CASSSYSDTNGELFF
TRBJ2-7 - TRBV7-9 16 CASSLPASGRTYEQYF
TRBJ2-3 - TRBV25-1 16 CATHPKEREGTDTQYF
TRBJ1-1 - TRBV12-3/TRBV12-4 12 CASSSGGTEAFF
TRBJ2-1 - TRBV2 15 CASRTQGGRWNEQFF
TRBJ2-1 - TRBV6-5 15 CASSSPGQGPNEQFF
TRBJ2-2 - TRBV9 17 CASSVAVGQVNTGELFF
TRBJ2-1 - TRBV5-4 15 CASSPGRTSYNEQFF
TRBJ1-4 - TRBV4-1 16 CASSHPPTGADEKLFF
TRBJ1-1 - TRBV28 14 CASSLSQGNTEAFF